Included here is one T cell receptor beta chain sequence, with context. The sample belongs to a study of B cell selection in AIRE deficiency. V lost 3 bases to trimming and J lost 7 bases, with 4 bases between them. Germline assignment: CDR1 DFQATT and CDR2 SNEGSKA (reference sequence). This CDR3 is 10 amino acids long. TCRdb's table, derived via immunoSEQ multiplex PCR, lists solely in-frame clones and lacks some. In the table there are about 21,000 clones, roughly 93% of which are singletons. Sorted regulatory T cells were CD4-positive, CD25-high and CD127-low or negative. The clonotype comes from a human donor with AIRE deficiency. The V gene is TRBV20-1, the J gene TRBJ2-1; D remains ambiguous. The sequenced material came from Tregs sorted from PBMCs. CDR3 sequence reads: CSASENEQFF. Here the CDR3 DNA reads TGCAGTGCTAGCGAAAATGAGCAGTTCTTC.